These T cell receptor beta chains were read from a single sample in a study of cytomegalovirus exposure and HLA in healthy donors. Repertoires were generated with immunoSEQ multiplex PCR, while TCRdb's copy carries only in-frame clones and drops some. The repertoire holds about 120,000 clones, with over 70% as singletons. What was sequenced was PBMCs. These receptors were taken from a man between 18 and 35 years old in good health and CMV-seropositive. CDR3s include the opening cysteine and the closing phenylalanine or tryptophan. Each record gives: V gene, CDR3 length, clone size, D gene, J gene, CDR3 DNA, CDR3 protein. The D gene is left open where the match is weak. A clone size is listed for some rows: how often the clone was seen (once, few, many), or a class if it is expanded.

V: TRBV5-8
length: 15
size: -
D: TRBD1
J: TRBJ2-2
DNA: TGTGCCAGCAGCATGGACAGGTCGAACACCGGGGAGCTGTTTTTT
CDR3: CASSMDRSNTGELFF

V: TRBV7-7
length: 15
size: -
D: TRBD1
J: TRBJ2-5
DNA: TGTGCCAGCAGCAGGGACAGGGGGCAGGAGGAGACCCAGTACTTC
CDR3: CASSRDRGQEETQYF

V: TRBV7-6
length: 15
size: -
D: TRBD2
J: TRBJ2-7
DNA: TGTGCCAGCAGCTTAGAGACTAGCACCCCTCACGAGCAGTACTTC
CDR3: CASSLETSTPHEQYF

V: TRBV19
length: 11
size: -
D: -
J: TRBJ1-1
DNA: TGTGCCAGTAGCCTACAGGGCTTCGCTTTCTTT
CDR3: CASSLQGFAFF

V: TRBV15
length: 16
size: -
D: -
J: TRBJ1-2
DNA: TGTGCCACCAGCAGAGATTTAGGCATGGAGAACTATGGCTACACCTTC
CDR3: CATSRDLGMENYGYTF

V: TRBV11-3
length: 16
size: -
D: -
J: TRBJ2-5
DNA: TGTGCCAGCAGCTTAGAGGGCCTGGTAGTACAAGAGACCCAGTACTTC
CDR3: CASSLEGLVVQETQYF

V: TRBV7-9
length: 13
size: -
D: TRBD2
J: TRBJ2-1
DNA: TGTGCCAGCAGCCTGCTGGGTAGCGGGAGCCAGTTCTTC
CDR3: CASSLLGSGSQFF

V: TRBV10-2
length: 14
size: -
D: -
J: TRBJ2-3
DNA: TGCGCCAGCAGGGAGGGGGCCTTCACAGATACGCAGTATTTT
CDR3: CASREGAFTDTQYF

V: TRBV28
length: 13
size: -
D: -
J: TRBJ2-7
DNA: TGTGCCAGCAGTCAGGACAGCTCCTACGAGCAGTACTTC
CDR3: CASSQDSSYEQYF

V: TRBV25-1
length: 17
size: -
D: -
J: TRBJ2-3
DNA: TGTGCCAGCAGTGACCCTCCACCGCGGGGGCCCTCAGATACGCAGTATTTT
CDR3: CASSDPPPRGPSDTQYF

V: TRBV9
length: 15
size: once
D: TRBD1
J: TRBJ2-5
DNA: TGTGCCAGCAGCGGGGGGACAGGGAGGCAAGAGACCCAGTACTTC
CDR3: CASSGGTGRQETQYF

V: TRBV5-5
length: 17
size: -
D: TRBD2
J: TRBJ2-5
DNA: TGTGCCAGCAGCTTGGGTGCTAGCGGGGTCTTTCTGGAGACCCAGTACTTC
CDR3: CASSLGASGVFLETQYF

V: TRBV29-1
length: 13
size: -
D: TRBD1
J: TRBJ2-1
DNA: TGCAGCGTTGACCGGGACAGATACAATGAGCAGTTCTTC
CDR3: CSVDRDRYNEQFF

V: TRBV9
length: 12
size: -
D: -
J: TRBJ2-3
DNA: TGTGCCAGCAGCGAGACGCGGGATACGCAGTATTTT
CDR3: CASSETRDTQYF

V: TRBV15
length: 15
size: -
D: -
J: TRBJ1-5
DNA: TGTGCCACCAGCAGGGACCGGGACAACAATCAGCCCCAGCATTTT
CDR3: CATSRDRDNNQPQHF

V: TRBV12-5
length: 21
size: -
D: TRBD1
J: TRBJ2-7
DNA: TGTGCTAGTGGTTTGGTACCGGGAAGGGGGCTCAACAAATTGTCCCCATACGAGCAGTACTTC
CDR3: CASGLVPGRGLNKLSPYEQYF

V: TRBV4-3
length: 18
size: -
D: -
J: TRBJ2-3
DNA: TGCGCCAGCAGCCAACGATCCTATTACGAACCTGACACAGATACGCAGTATTTT
CDR3: CASSQRSYYEPDTDTQYF

V: TRBV5-6
length: 17
size: -
D: -
J: TRBJ1-1
DNA: TGTGCCAGCAGCGCACCGGGATTCTATAAGGGGAACACTGAAGCTTTCTTT
CDR3: CASSAPGFYKGNTEAFF

V: TRBV9
length: 18
size: -
D: TRBD2
J: TRBJ2-1
DNA: TGTGCCAGCAGCGTAGCGGGAGGGTTCAAATCGGCTTACAATGAGCAGTTCTTC
CDR3: CASSVAGGFKSAYNEQFF

V: TRBV6-5
length: 15
size: once
D: TRBD2
J: TRBJ2-3
DNA: TGTGCCAGCAGTTTGGGGGCGGGGGGGGCAGGTACGCAGTATTTT
CDR3: CASSLGAGGAGTQYF

V: TRBV5-1
length: 14
size: -
D: -
J: TRBJ2-3
DNA: TGCGCCAGCAGGTCGGAGGTTAGCACAGATACGCAGTATTTT
CDR3: CASRSEVSTDTQYF

V: TRBV29-1
length: 13
size: -
D: -
J: TRBJ2-5
DNA: TGCAGCGTTGTTCGGACTTACCAAGAGACCCAGTACTTC
CDR3: CSVVRTYQETQYF

V: TRBV5-5
length: 15
size: -
D: TRBD2
J: TRBJ2-1
DNA: TGTGCCAGCAGCTTCGGACTAGTTCGAGACAATGAGCAGTTCTTC
CDR3: CASSFGLVRDNEQFF

V: TRBV19
length: 14
size: -
D: TRBD2
J: TRBJ2-7
DNA: TGTGCCAGTAGTATGAATCTAGCGGGAGACGAGCAGTACTTC
CDR3: CASSMNLAGDEQYF

V: TRBV30
length: 14
size: -
D: TRBD1
J: TRBJ2-7
DNA: TGTGCCTGGAGAAGAGGGGACAGGGATCACGAGCAGTACTTC
CDR3: CAWRRGDRDHEQYF

V: TRBV7-9
length: 15
size: few
D: TRBD1
J: TRBJ1-1
DNA: TGTGCCAGCAGCACTGGACAGGGGGCGGATACTGAAGCTTTCTTT
CDR3: CASSTGQGADTEAFF

V: TRBV29-1
length: 12
size: -
D: -
J: TRBJ1-2
DNA: TGCAGCGTTGAACTCCGTAACTATGGCTACACCTTC
CDR3: CSVELRNYGYTF

V: TRBV7-2
length: 14
size: -
D: -
J: TRBJ2-5
DNA: TGTGCCAGCAGCTTACAGGGTGCAGGAGAGACCCAGTACTTC
CDR3: CASSLQGAGETQYF

V: TRBV4-1
length: 15
size: -
D: TRBD1
J: TRBJ1-2
DNA: TGCGCCAGCAGCCAACCGGACAGGGATAATGTTGGCTACACCTTC
CDR3: CASSQPDRDNVGYTF

V: TRBV6-1
length: 14
size: -
D: -
J: TRBJ2-1
DNA: TGTGCCAGCAATGAGGGGACTTACTACAATGAGCAGTTCTTC
CDR3: CASNEGTYYNEQFF

V: TRBV2
length: 12
size: -
D: -
J: TRBJ1-1
DNA: TGTGCCAGCAACCGGGGGGACACTGAAGCTTTCTTT
CDR3: CASNRGDTEAFF

V: TRBV19
length: 15
size: -
D: TRBD1
J: TRBJ1-5
DNA: TGTGCCAGTACTATCGGGACAGGCGGCAATCAGCCCCAGCATTTT
CDR3: CASTIGTGGNQPQHF

V: TRBV2
length: 11
size: -
D: -
J: TRBJ1-6
DNA: TGTGCCAGCACCCTAAATTCACCCCTCCACTTT
CDR3: CASTLNSPLHF

V: TRBV11-2
length: 17
size: -
D: -
J: TRBJ1-2
DNA: TGTGCCAGCAGCTTAGTACCAGGGAGCGGGGAAACATATGGCTACACCTTC
CDR3: CASSLVPGSGETYGYTF

V: TRBV7-9
length: 16
size: -
D: -
J: TRBJ2-7
DNA: TGTGCCAGCAGCTGGTTCCCGGGGGACAGAGCCTACGAGCAGTACTTC
CDR3: CASSWFPGDRAYEQYF

V: TRBV6-5
length: 14
size: -
D: TRBD2
J: TRBJ2-7
DNA: TGTGCCAGCAGCAAGGTCGGCGGGAGTGGGGAGCAGTACTTC
CDR3: CASSKVGGSGEQYF

V: TRBV6-5
length: 15
size: -
D: -
J: TRBJ1-4
DNA: TGTGCCAGCAGTTATTCAGGTGCAACTAATGAAAAACTGTTTTTT
CDR3: CASSYSGATNEKLFF

V: TRBV7-9
length: 16
size: few
D: TRBD1
J: TRBJ2-6
DNA: TGTGCCAGCAGGGAACAGGGGGCTGGTGGGGCCAACGTCCTGACTTTC
CDR3: CASREQGAGGANVLTF

V: TRBV5-4
length: 13
size: -
D: TRBD1
J: TRBJ2-7
DNA: TGTGCCAGCAGCTTCGGACAGGGGTCCGAGCAGTACTTC
CDR3: CASSFGQGSEQYF

V: TRBV7-2
length: 16
size: -
D: TRBD1
J: TRBJ1-3
DNA: TGTGCCAGCGGAACGGGACAGGGGAAATCTGGAAACACCATATATTTT
CDR3: CASGTGQGKSGNTIYF

V: TRBV6-1
length: 14
size: -
D: TRBD1
J: TRBJ2-2
DNA: TGTGCCAGCAGGGACAGGACGAACACCGGGGAGCTGTTTTTT
CDR3: CASRDRTNTGELFF

V: TRBV11-3
length: 13
size: -
D: TRBD1
J: TRBJ2-7
DNA: TGTGCCAGCAGCAAGGGACAGAACTACGAGCAGTACTTC
CDR3: CASSKGQNYEQYF

V: TRBV4-3
length: 17
size: few
D: -
J: TRBJ2-1
DNA: TGCGCCAGCAGCCAAGATCTCCAGGGGAGATATGGCAATGAGCAGTTCTTC
CDR3: CASSQDLQGRYGNEQFF

V: TRBV7-9
length: 16
size: -
D: -
J: TRBJ1-2
DNA: TGTTCCAGCAGTTTCGCCGCCGGCGGGCGACACTATGGCTACACCTTC
CDR3: CSSSFAAGGRHYGYTF

V: TRBV19
length: 13
size: -
D: -
J: TRBJ2-7
DNA: TGTGCCAGTAGTATACCAGGGGTTTACGAGCAGTACTTC
CDR3: CASSIPGVYEQYF

V: TRBV19
length: 14
size: -
D: -
J: TRBJ2-3
DNA: TGTGCCAGTAGTATCATTGCGGGTACAGATACGCAGTATTTT
CDR3: CASSIIAGTDTQYF